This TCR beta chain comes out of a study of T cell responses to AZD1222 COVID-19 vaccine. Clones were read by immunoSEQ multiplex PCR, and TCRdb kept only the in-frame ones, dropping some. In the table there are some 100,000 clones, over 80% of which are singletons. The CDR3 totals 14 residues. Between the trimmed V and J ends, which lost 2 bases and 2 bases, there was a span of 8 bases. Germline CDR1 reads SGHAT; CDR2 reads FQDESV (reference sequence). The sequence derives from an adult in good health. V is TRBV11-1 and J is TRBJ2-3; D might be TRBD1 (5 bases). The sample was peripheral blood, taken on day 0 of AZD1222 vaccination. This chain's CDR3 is CASSLRQFTDTQYF. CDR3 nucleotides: TGTGCCAGCAGCTTAAGACAGTTCACAGATACGCAGTATTTT.